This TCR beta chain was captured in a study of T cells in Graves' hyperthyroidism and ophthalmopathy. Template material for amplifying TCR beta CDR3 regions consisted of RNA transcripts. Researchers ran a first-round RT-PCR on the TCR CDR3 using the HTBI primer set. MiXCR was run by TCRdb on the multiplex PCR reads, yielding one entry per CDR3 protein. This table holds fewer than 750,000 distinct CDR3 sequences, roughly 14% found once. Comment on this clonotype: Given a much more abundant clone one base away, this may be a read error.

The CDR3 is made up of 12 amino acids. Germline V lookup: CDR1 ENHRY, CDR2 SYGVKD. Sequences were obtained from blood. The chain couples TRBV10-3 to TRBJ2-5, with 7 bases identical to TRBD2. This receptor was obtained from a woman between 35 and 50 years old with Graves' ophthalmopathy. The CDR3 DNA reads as TGTGCCATCAGGGGACTACAAGAGATCCAGTACTTC. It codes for CAIRGLQEIQYF.